A single sample is the source of the 9 T cell receptor beta chains below, sequenced in a study of blood T cell repertoires in COVID-19 (dated by TCRdb to 2020 to 2022). Library construction relied on the immunoSEQ multiplex PCR assay. This is the immuneACCESS table as TCRdb keeps it, with only in-frame sequences that have V and J called. A part of the clones is gone; compared with another copy, unresolved V genes explain less than half, and the rest is unexplained. This sample is represented by over 150,000 clones; 75% to 90% of them were singletons. The ten largest clones take up less than 3% of the sample. The sequencing sample was made of peripheral blood. Receptors originate from a woman aged 55-69 years with acute or convalescent COVID-19.

The rearrangement links TRBV7-9 to TRBJ2-5; 7 bases fit TRBD2. The length of the CDR3 is 15 residues. V shed 0 bases and J 3 bases; nucleotides not matched to a gene: 4. Looked up from germline, CDR1 is SEHNR and CDR2 is FQNEAQ (reference sequence). The CDR3 DNA is TGTGCCAGCAGCTTAGCGCGAGGGACTAAAGAGACCCAGTACTTC. Amino acids: CASSLARGTKETQYF.

With respect to this clone: One junction end disagrees with the germline gene, perhaps due to a read error. The chain is built from TRBV5-1 and TRBJ2-1, with 7 bases lining up with TRBD2. The CDR3 runs to 12 residues. Germline CDR1 is SGHRS and CDR2 is YFSETQ. The CDR3 reads CASTLTTGTKLF. The CDR3 DNA sequence: TGCGCCAGCACCCTCACCACCGGGACTAAACTCTTC.

The rearrangement joins TRBV28 to TRBJ2-7, with D possibly matching TRBD1 (6 bases). V lost 5 bases and J 7 bases, leaving 18 bases between the germline ends. Germline CDR1 is MDHEN and CDR2 is SYDVKM. The CDR3 is 14 amino acids. In DNA form, the CDR3 reads TGTGCCAGCAGTGTGGACAGTCCCTGGACAGAGCAGTACTTC. As protein: CASSVDSPWTEQYF.

The chain combines TRBV5-4 with TRBJ1-5; weak D call: TRBD1 (5 bases). Germline V gene sequence: CDR1 SGHNT, CDR2 YYREEE (reference sequence). V lost 2 bases to trimming and J lost 3 bases, with 9 bases between them. The CDR3 spans 14 residues. CDR3 in amino acids: CASSLRGSNQPQHF. The CDR3 coding sequence is TGTGCCAGCAGCTTAAGGGGTTCCAATCAGCCCCAGCATTTT.

Comment on this clone: This sample includes further DNA sequences coding for the same CDR3. The rearrangement links TRBV12-3 or TRBV12-4 to TRBJ1-2; tentative D call: TRBD1 (5 bases). The V and J ends lost 3 bases and 4 bases respectively, with 9 bases between them. CDR3 length: 13 residues. The CDR3 loop is CASSLQGSYGYTF. The CDR3 DNA follows: TGTGCCAGCAGTTTGCAGGGATCCTATGGCTACACCTTC.

The chain couples TRBV7-9 to TRBJ1-2, with D perhaps matching TRBD1 (6 bases). With 5 bases removed from V and 5 bases from J, the gap between germline ends came to 12 bases. The CDR3 spans 13 residues. Per germline, CDR1 SEHNR and CDR2 FQNEAQ (reference sequence). CDR3 DNA sequence: TGTGCCAGCAGCACCGACAGGCAGTATGGCTACACCTTC. It yields the protein CASSTDRQYGYTF.

Here the CDR3 reads CASSIDHRGRNEKLFF. CDR3 nucleotide sequence: TGTGCCAGTAGTATAGATCACCGGGGAAGGAATGAAAAACTGTTTTTT. V is TRBV19 and J is TRBJ1-4; no definite D call. The CDR3 sequence is 16 residues long. Per the germline V gene, CDR1 is LNHDA and CDR2 is SQIVND (reference sequence). Trimming cost V 0 bases and J 5 bases, with 13 bases left between them. Drawing the rest from reference TRBV19 and TRBJ1-4, the complete variable domain is DGGITQSPKYLFRKEGQNVTLSCEQNLNHDAMYWYRQDPGQGLRLIYYSQIVNDFQKGDIAEGYSVSREKKESFPLTVTSAQKNPTAFYLCASSIDHRGRNEKLFFGSGTQLSVL.

This clone appeared many times. The chain couples TRBV10-3 to TRBJ2-1, with D unresolved. Trimming shortened V by 2 bases and J by 5 bases, and 4 bases separated the two germline ends. The CDR3 consists of 12 residues. Per the germline V gene, CDR1 is ENHRY and CDR2 is SYGVKD. CDR3 nucleotide sequence: TGTGCCATCAGTGAGCCAGACAATGAGCAGTTCTTC. Its translation is CAISEPDNEQFF.

CDR3 amino acids: CASSSEVLASGEQYF. The CDR3 coding sequence is TGTGCCAGCAGCTCGGAGGTACTAGCGTCGGGCGAGCAGTACTTC. J is TRBJ2-7 and V is TRBV7-2, with 7 nucleotides matching TRBD2. Germline loops: CDR1 SGHTA, CDR2 FQGNSA. The V gene end was trimmed by 4 bases and the J gene end by 6 bases; junction bases not matched to a gene: 12. The CDR3 contains 15 residues.